The 27 T cell receptor beta chains listed next were all sequenced from one sample in a study of shared T cell receptors in the human thymus. TCRdb's table, derived via immunoSEQ multiplex PCR, lists solely in-frame clones and lacks some. This sample has almost 550,000 clones, with about 84% found just once. These data also featured in a second study, about human thymus T cells.

What was sequenced was thymocytes. These receptors were collected from a boy younger than two with a congenital heart defect.

In DNA, the CDR3 is TGTGCCAGCAGGAGGACAGCTCGAGAAGCTTTCTTT. Protein: CASRRTAREAFF. The chain joins TRBV6-1 to TRBJ1-1; a possible D gene is TRBD1 (6 bases). With 6 bases removed from V and 8 bases from J, the gap between germline ends came to 13 bases. Germline loops: CDR1 MNHNS, CDR2 SASEGT. This CDR3 region has 12 residues.

The genes are TRBV10-3 and TRBJ2-1; 9 bases match TRBD2. The germline gives CDR1 ENHRY, CDR2 SYGVKD. This CDR3 has 16 residues. With V trimmed by 3 bases and J by 6 bases, 9 bases remained unmatched. The CDR3 region is CAISEIAGESLNEQFF. As DNA, the CDR3 is TGTGCCATCAGTGAAATAGCGGGAGAGTCGCTCAATGAGCAGTTCTTC.

The chain has TRBV4-2 and TRBJ2-3; D unclear. The CDR3 is 14 residues long. V was cut by 1 base and J by 4 bases, with 9 bases left in between. Germline lookup yields CDR1 LGHNA and CDR2 YNFKEQ. The CDR3 DNA follows: TGTGCCAGCAGCCAAGTCCCTCCCCCAGATACGCAGTATTTT. Translated: CASSQVPPPDTQYF.

The rearrangement uses TRBV5-6 and TRBJ1-2; 8 nucleotides agree with TRBD1. This CDR3 spans 15 amino acids. CDR1 and CDR2 (germline): SGHDT, YYEEEE. J was trimmed by 4 bases and V by 4 bases; bases with no gene match: 9. DNA of the CDR3: TGTGCCAGCAGCCAAGGGACAGGTGATATCTATGGCTACACCTTC. The encoded protein is CASSQGTGDIYGYTF.

As to this clone: This specimen includes other DNA sequences encoding the same CDR3. The chain combines TRBV4-2 with TRBJ2-7; D call uncertain. The V gene lost 0 bases and the J gene lost 5 bases, with 5 bases spanning the gap. CDR1 is LGHNA and CDR2 is YNFKEQ in the germline V gene. The CDR3 contains 12 residues. As DNA, the CDR3 is TGTGCCAGCAGCCAAGAGCGCCACGAGCAGTACTTC. As protein: CASSQERHEQYF.

The chain uses TRBV15 and TRBJ2-5; D call uncertain. V was shortened by 1 base and J by 5 bases, with 5 bases between the two germline ends. Germline CDR1 LNHNV, CDR2 YYDKDF (reference sequence). The CDR3 sequence is 12 residues long. In DNA, the CDR3 is TGTGCCACCAGCAGAGCACGGGAGACCCAGTACTTC. It specifies CATSRARETQYF.

The chain uses TRBV5-4 and TRBJ2-3, with 9 positions matching TRBD2. After removal of 2 bases from V and 4 bases from J, the junction contained 2 bases not matched to a gene. Germline loops: CDR1 SGHNT, CDR2 YYREEE (reference sequence). The CDR3 length is 14 residues. The CDR3 spells CASSFAGGSDTQYF. CDR3 nucleotides: TGTGCCAGCAGCTTCGCGGGAGGGTCAGATACGCAGTATTTT.

This clone was observed a single time. The J gene is TRBJ1-1, the V gene TRBV2; unclear D gene. The CDR3 loop spans 13 amino acids. The germline V gene encodes CDR1 SNHLY and CDR2 FYNNEI. CDR3 nucleotide sequence: TGTGCGACTATCTGGGTTCGGAACACTGAAGCTTTCTTT. It encodes CATIWVRNTEAFF.

In this sample, this clone turned up a few times. The rearrangement uses TRBV14 and TRBJ2-7, with 8 bases lining up with TRBD1. The CDR3 is made up of 15 amino acids. Trimming cost V 8 bases and J 5 bases; bases outside gene matches: 14. The germline gives CDR1 SGHDN, CDR2 FVKESK. For the CDR3, the DNA is TGTGCCAGCTCGTCAAGGCAGGGGGCTTTCAACGAGCAGTACTTC. Its protein product is CASSSRQGAFNEQYF.

The rearrangement uses TRBV11-3 and TRBJ2-3; TRBD2 is a possible D gene (6 bases). CDR1 is SGHNT, CDR2 YENEEA, per germline. The V gene lost 5 bases and the J gene lost 2 bases, with 14 bases spanning the gap. The CDR3 loop spans 15 amino acids. The CDR3 DNA sequence: TGTGCCAGCAGCACCCCCACTAGCCCCACAGATACGCAGTATTTT. It specifies CASSTPTSPTDTQYF. Full variable domain (outside the CDR3, taken from reference TRBV11-3 and TRBJ2-3): EAGVVQSPRYKIIEKKQPVAFWCNPISGHNTLYWYLQNLGQGPELLIRYENEEAVDDSQLPKDRFSAERLKGVDSTLKIQPAELGDSAVYLCASSTPTSPTDTQYFGPGTRLTVL.

The J gene is TRBJ2-7, the V gene TRBV7-2, with a weak D call TRBD1 (6 bases). Germline V gives CDR1 SGHTA, CDR2 FQGNSA. The ends were cut back, 4 bases at V and 4 bases at J, with 11 bases in the middle. The CDR3 sequence is 13 residues long. In DNA form, the CDR3 reads TGTGCCAGCAGCTCCGAGGACAGATACGAGCAGTACTTC. This sequence encodes CASSSEDRYEQYF.

The sample holds one count of this clone. The rearrangement uses TRBV25-1 and TRBJ2-4; the D gene is possibly TRBD1 (6 bases). The CDR3 extends over 16 amino acids. Germline loops: CDR1 MGHDK, CDR2 SYGVNS. Trimming stripped 4 bases from V and 2 bases from J, with 15 bases between. CDR3 amino acids: CASSGTGWGSKNIQYF. The CDR3 DNA is TGTGCCAGCAGTGGTACAGGGTGGGGATCCAAAAACATTCAGTACTTC.

The genes are TRBV27 and TRBJ2-3, with D perhaps TRBD1 (5 bases). The CDR3 has 15 residues. Germline CDR1 MNHEY, CDR2 SMNVEV (reference sequence). Between the trimmed V and J ends, which lost 5 bases and 1 base, there was a span of 13 bases. The CDR3 bases are TGTGCCAGCAGTCCCGACAGCCTCGGCACAGATACGCAGTATTTT. Protein sequence: CASSPDSLGTDTQYF.

V and J are TRBV29-1 and TRBJ1-1; 7 nucleotides match TRBD1. This CDR3 is 14 amino acids long. The germline V gene has CDR1 SQVTM and CDR2 ANQGSEA. V lost 6 bases and J lost 1; bases outside the gene matches: 8. DNA of the CDR3: TGCAGCGTGCTGAGGACAGGAGGGAACACTGAAGCTTTCTTT. This gives the protein CSVLRTGGNTEAFF.

The gene calls are TRBV2 and TRBJ2-3; 12 bases are a match to TRBD1. V was clipped by 5 bases and J by 11 bases; unmatched bases: 14. The CDR3 length is 16 residues. Germline CDR1 reads SNHLY; CDR2 reads FYNNEI. The CDR3, as DNA: TGTGCCAGCAGTTCGGGACAGGGGGCCTCGGTGATAGAGCAGTATTTT. It specifies CASSSGQGASVIEQYF.

The rearrangement uses TRBV12-5 and TRBJ2-5; tentative D call: TRBD1 (5 bases). V gave up 0 bases and J gave up 4 bases, with 9 bases separating them. Germline CDR1 reads LGHNT; CDR2 reads FRNRAP. The CDR3 extends over 14 amino acids. The CDR3 region has the DNA TGTGCTAGTGGTTTGGTCGGTCAGGGAGAGACCCAGTACTTC. Protein product: CASGLVGQGETQYF.

The chain is built from TRBV4-1 and TRBJ2-7; no definite D call. V was clipped by 3 bases and J by 1 base, with 13 bases between them. CDR1 and CDR2 from the germline V gene are MGHRA and YSYEKL. The CDR3 is made up of 15 amino acids. The CDR3 region is CASSHRSGRSYEQYF. CDR3 nucleotide sequence: TGCGCCAGCAGCCATCGCTCTGGGCGTTCCTACGAGCAGTACTTC.

The gene calls are TRBV4-3 and TRBJ2-7, with a tentative D call TRBD2 (5 bases). This CDR3 region has 14 residues. Germline V gene lookup returns CDR1 LGHNA and CDR2 YSLEER. V was pared by 6 bases and J by 0 bases, with 12 bases between. The CDR3 nucleotides read TGCGCCAGCAGACCCGACGGAGGCTCCTACGAGCAGTACTTC. This gives the protein CASRPDGGSYEQYF.

The chain joins TRBV27 to TRBJ1-1; 8 nucleotides align to TRBD1. Germline lookup yields CDR1 MNHEY and CDR2 SMNVEV (reference sequence). The CDR3 consists of 15 residues. V shed 6 bases, J shed 3 bases, and the junction held 9 bases outside the gene matches. The CDR3 DNA reads TGTGCCAGCAGACCTTATCCACAGGGGGACACTGAAGCTTTCTTT. The encoded protein is CASRPYPQGDTEAFF.

V gene TRBV7-3 combines with J gene TRBJ2-6, with 10 bases fitting TRBD2. CDR3 length: 18 amino acids. Germline loops: CDR1 SGHTA, CDR2 FQGTGA. The junction had 6 bases not matched to a gene; V was cut back by 0 bases and J by 4 bases. The CDR3 DNA is TGTGCCAGCAGCTTAACCGCTAGCGGGAGAAGAGGGGCCAACGTCCTGACTTTC. Protein: CASSLTASGRRGANVLTF.

The gene calls are TRBV23-1 and TRBJ1-2; 7 positions agree with TRBD1. TRBV23-1 is an open reading frame whose function is uncertain. V trimming: 0 bases; J trimming: 2 bases; junction bases outside the gene matches: 15. CDR3 length: 19 residues. CDR3 residues: CASSQSMDRDSRTNYGYTF. The CDR3 bases are TGCGCCAGCAGTCAATCTATGGACCGGGACAGCCGAACAAACTATGGCTACACCTTC.

This clone was recorded once. The rearrangement joins TRBV27 to TRBJ2-2, with TRBD1 matching 7 bases. With 6 bases clipped from V and 0 bases from J, the junction kept 7 bases outside the gene matches. Germline V gene data show CDR1 as MNHEY and CDR2 as SMNVEV (reference sequence). This CDR3 contains 16 residues. DNA of the CDR3: TGTGCCAGCAGCCCACCGGGACAGACGAACACCGGGGAGCTGTTTTTT. This encodes CASSPPGQTNTGELFF.

The genes are TRBV7-7 and TRBJ1-5; 11 bases align to TRBD1. V gave up 6 bases and J gave up 6 bases; unmatched junction bases: 4. CDR1 is SSHAT and CDR2 is FNYEAQ in the germline V gene (reference sequence). This CDR3 has 14 residues. The CDR3 bases are TGTGCCAGCAGGGACAGGGGGCGAAGTCAGCCCCAGCATTTT. Translated: CASRDRGRSQPQHF.

CDR3 in DNA: TGTGCCAGCAGTGAATTAAACAGGGGGCCCAGTCAGCCCCAGCATTTT. This sequence encodes CASSELNRGPSQPQHF. The chain recombines TRBV2 with TRBJ1-5, with 9 bases lining up with TRBD1. Germline V gene lookup returns CDR1 SNHLY and CDR2 FYNNEI. The length of the CDR3 is 16 residues. Trimming at V came to 2 bases and at J to 6 bases, leaving 8 bases not matched to a gene.

This clone has a handful of counts. The rearrangement joins TRBV20-1 to TRBJ2-1; perhaps TRBD2 as D (6 bases). This CDR3 contains 11 residues. Trimming removed 5 bases from V and 8 bases from J, with 10 bases in between. Germline CDR1 reads DFQATT; CDR2 reads SNEGSKA (reference sequence). The CDR3 bases are TGCAGTGCTGACCGGGAGTATGAGCAGTTCTTC. Translated: CSADREYEQFF.

The chain links TRBV19 to TRBJ1-5; 9 positions match TRBD1. Trimming at V came to 6 bases and at J to 6 bases, leaving 9 bases not matched to a gene. The CDR3 loop spans 15 amino acids. Germline loops: CDR1 LNHDA, CDR2 SQIVND (reference sequence). CDR3 nucleotides: TGTGCCAGTAGCCCCTCCCGGACAGGGGCTCAGCCCCAGCATTTT. Its protein is CASSPSRTGAQPQHF.

J is TRBJ2-1 and V is TRBV4-1, with D possibly TRBD2 on 5 matching bases. The CDR3 consists of 16 residues. Germline CDR1 and CDR2: MGHRA and YSYEKL. Trimming pared 5 bases from V and 8 bases from J, leaving 22 bases between. The CDR3 is CASSKDKTKKLHEQFF. CDR3 bases: TGCGCCAGCAGCAAGGATAAGACTAAAAAGCTCCATGAGCAGTTCTTC.